This is a list of T cell receptor beta chains from one sample in a study of shared clonotypes between healthy human individuals. TCRdb's copy holds only in-frame clones and misses some; the assay was immunoSEQ multiplex PCR. The sample holds roughly 1,600,000 clones, roughly 98.5% seen once. The sequenced material came from naive CD4+ T cells sorted from blood. These TCRs come from a young man in good health. CDR3s include the opening cysteine and the closing phenylalanine or tryptophan. A D gene is named only where the DNA matches it firmly.

>16|TRBJ2-5|-|TRBV5-1
TGCGCCAGCAGCTTGTCGGTAGCTTTTTTTTCAGAGACCCAGTACTTC
CASSLSVAFFSETQYF
>14|TRBJ1-4|-|TRBV6-1
TGTGCCAGCAGAACACTGGCTTATAATGAAAAACTGTTTTTT
CASRTLAYNEKLFF
>17|TRBJ1-4|TRBD1|TRBV25-1
TGTGCCAGCAGTGAATACCAGGGGGCGGGGTCTAATGAAAAACTGTTTTTT
CASSEYQGAGSNEKLFF
>14|TRBJ2-3|-|TRBV19
TGTGCCAGTAGTATAGGGTTAAGCACAGATACGCAGTATTTT
CASSIGLSTDTQYF
>19|TRBJ2-1|TRBD2|TRBV10-2
TGCGCCAGCAGGAACGCGGGACTAGCGGGAGGTTGGGCGGGGAGTGAGCAGTTCTTC
CASRNAGLAGGWAGSEQFF
>14|TRBJ1-4|-|TRBV23-1
TGCGCCAGCAGTCAATCGGTCCTCGCGGAAAAACTGTTTTTT
CASSQSVLAEKLFF
>19|TRBJ2-1|TRBD2|TRBV11-2
TGTGCCAGCAGCCCACGAGCGTCTGAGCGGGAGGGCCGCTACAATGAGCAGTTCTTC
CASSPRASEREGRYNEQFF
>14|TRBJ2-7|-|TRBV11-2
TGTGCCAGCAGCTTAGTCAGGGCCCCCTACGAGCAGTACTTC
CASSLVRAPYEQYF
>17|TRBJ2-2|TRBD1|TRBV5-4
TGTGCCAGCAGCTTGGGCCCACAGGGGATCAACACCGGGGAGCTGTTTTTT
CASSLGPQGINTGELFF
>13|TRBJ2-7|-|TRBV11-2
TGTGCCAGCAGCTTAGCCAACTTGTACGAGCAGTACTTC
CASSLANLYEQYF